The source of this TCR beta chain is a study of cytomegalovirus exposure and HLA in healthy donors. CDR1 and CDR2 from the germline V gene are SGHNT and YENEEA. Between the trimmed V and J ends, which lost 2 bases and 6 bases, there was a span of 15 bases. The CDR3 extends over 15 amino acids. PCR used 60 Vbeta primers and 13 Jbeta primers. Sequencing used immunoSEQ multiplex PCR; TCRdb keeps in-frame clones, though not all of them. The repertoire holds around 40,000 clones, with 87% as singletons. Findings of the study overall: Previous analysis showed most TCR beta V segments were productive about 90% or about 30% of the time. What TCR beta sequences reportedly achieved was accurate prediction of HLA-A and HLA-B alleles in most subjects.

Comments on this clone: Its antigen is not identified.

The sample taken for sequencing was PBMCs. This clonotype was obtained from a woman aged 40 to 50 in good health and CMV-seropositive. V is TRBV11-3 and J is TRBJ2-3; weak D call: TRBD1 (5 bases). The CDR3 sequence: CASSLRGPGGDTQYF. The CDR3 DNA sequence: TGTGCCAGCAGCTTAAGGGGCCCGGGCGGTGATACGCAGTATTTT.